Presented here are 5 T cell receptor beta chains from one specimen sequenced in a study of blood T cell repertoires in COVID-19. Assay used: immunoSEQ multiplex PCR; TCRdb lists only in-frame clones, some missing. The sample includes 160,000 or so clones, roughly nine tenths of them seen just once. Sequencing used peripheral blood. All receptors derive from a woman in her seventies with acute or convalescent COVID-19.

The chain joins TRBV13 to TRBJ2-3, with TRBD2 as a possible D gene (5 bases). Trimming shortened V by 10 bases and J by 3 bases, and 20 bases separated the two germline ends. Germline values: CDR1 PRHDT, CDR2 FYEKMQ (reference sequence). The CDR3 loop spans 15 amino acids. The CDR3 sequence is CATVRERRLTDTQYF. The CDR3 DNA reads as TGTGCCACCGTACGGGAACGGCGATTGACAGATACGCAGTATTTT. Looking up the rest from reference TRBV13 and TRBJ2-3 gives the full variable domain: AAGVIQSPRHLIKEKRETATLKCYPIPRHDTVYWYQQGPGQDPQFLISFYEKMQSDKGSIPDRFSAQQFSDYHSELNMSSLELGDSALYFCATVRERRLTDTQYFGPGTRLTVL.

CDR3 DNA sequence: TGTGCCAGCAGCAGCACGGGACTAGCGGGGGGAGAGACCCAGTACTTC. Its translation: CASSSTGLAGGETQYF. This rearrangement joins TRBV11-2 to TRBJ2-5; 15 positions match TRBD2. The CDR3 is 16 amino acids. The junction had 5 bases not matched to a gene; V was cut back by 5 bases and J by 4 bases. Germline CDR1 and CDR2: SGHAT and FQNNGV.

The chain links TRBV11-2 to TRBJ1-5; D remains ambiguous. V was clipped by 3 bases and J by 0 bases, with 6 bases between them. This CDR3 has 14 residues. CDR1 and CDR2 (germline): SGHAT, FQNNGV. CDR3 sequence: CASSLGYSNQPQHF. The CDR3 DNA follows: TGTGCCAGCAGCTTGGGCTATAGCAATCAGCCCCAGCATTTT.

The chain combines TRBV6-6 with TRBJ2-5, with a possible D match to TRBD2 (6 bases). There are 17 residues in the CDR3. Trimming shortened V by 5 bases and J by 5 bases, and 24 bases separated the two germline ends. CDR1 and CDR2 (germline): MNHNY, SVGAGI (reference sequence). CDR3 in amino acids: CASSRSRGGPRFETQYF. DNA for the CDR3: TGTGCCAGCAGTCGATCGCGCGGAGGGCCTCGTTTTGAGACCCAGTACTTC.

The rearrangement links TRBV6-6 to TRBJ1-5; a weak D match, TRBD1 (5 bases). The CDR3 is 17 amino acids. Germline V gives CDR1 MNHNY, CDR2 SVGAGI (reference sequence). V gave up 5 bases and J gave up 0 bases, with 17 bases separating them. CDR3 DNA sequence: TGTGCCAGCAGTCCCCTGGGGGGAGGGAGTAGCAATCAGCCCCAGCATTTT. As protein: CASSPLGGGSSNQPQHF.